The 19 T cell receptor beta chains given below trace back to one sample, sequenced in a study of T cells in women clearing cervical HPV infection. Data came from immunoSEQ multiplex PCR; TCRdb stores just in-frame clones and leaves some out. The sample table sets out about 36,000 clones. The sequenced sample was blood buffy coat. All receptors come from a woman aged 18 to 69 with a cervical HPV16 infection that either progressed to CIN3+ or cleared (not recorded which).

Remarks on this clone: The CDR3 goes on 3 residues after the read ends, and that part is filled in from the germline J gene. This chain links TRBV18 with TRBJ1-1; the match to TRBD1 covers 7 bases. CDR1 is KGHSH and CDR2 is LQKENI in the germline V gene. V trimming: 2 bases; J trimming: 5 bases; junction bases outside the gene matches: 5. This CDR3 has 14 amino acids. The CDR3: CASSPKGAGTEAFF. CDR3 bases read: TGTGCCAGCTCACCAAAGGGGGCAGGGACTGAA.

To note about this clone: Read data end 3 residues before the CDR3 end; the end is taken from the germline J gene. The rearrangement uses TRBV6-2 or TRBV6-3 and TRBJ2-1; TRBD1 agrees at 10 bases. The J segment lost 9 bases and the V segment lost 6 bases, leaving 8 bases of the junction unmatched. CDR1 and CDR2 (germline): MNHEY, SVGEGT. CDR3 length: 14 amino acids. Partial CDR3 DNA: TGTGCCAGCAGAAGACAGGGGGCCAGGAGTGAG. Translating it yields CASRRQGARSE. The CDR3 in its entirety is CASRRQGARSEQFF.

This chain's CDR3 is CASKEGPSEQYF. The part of the CDR3 DNA that was read is TGTGCCAGCAAGGAGGGTCCCTCCGAG. V gene TRBV6-2 or TRBV6-3 combines with J gene TRBJ2-7; D possibly corresponds to TRBD2 (6 bases). The read is 3 residues too short to cover the CDR3 end, so that end is filled in from the germline J gene. The ends were cut back, 7 bases at V and 6 bases at J, with 13 bases in the middle. The CDR3 length is 12 residues. Germline V gives CDR1 MNHEY, CDR2 SVGEGT.

With regard to this clone: The CDR3 end lies 3 residues beyond the end of the read and is filled in from the germline J gene. The chain recombines TRBV5-1 with TRBJ1-2, with a tentative D call TRBD1 (6 bases). V dropped 0 bases and J dropped 5 bases, with 11 bases sitting between them. Germline loops: CDR1 SGHRS, CDR2 YFSETQ. CDR3 length equals 14 residues. This CDR3 reads CASSLVGDIYGYTF. The sequenced CDR3 bases are TGCGCCAGCAGCTTGGTTGGGGACATATATGGC.

Of note for this clone: The observed sequence ends 3 residues before the CDR3 terminus, with the missing tail filled in from the germline J gene. The V and J genes are TRBV2 and TRBJ1-5, with D maybe TRBD1 (5 bases). The CDR3 has 14 residues. The germline CDR1 and CDR2 sequences are SNHLY and FYNNEI. Trimming left V 8 bases short and J 3 bases short, with 14 bases between. The part of the CDR3 DNA that was read is TGTGCCAGCCGTTTGACAGCCTCCAATCAGCCC. Its protein product is CASRLTASNQP. The CDR3 reads in full as CASRLTASNQPQHF.

Details on this clone: The read stops 3 residues short of the end of the CDR3; the missing end is completed from the germline J gene. This chain connects TRBV28 to TRBJ1-1; 8 bases map to TRBD1. This CDR3 region has 15 residues. Germline loops: CDR1 MDHEN, CDR2 SYDVKM. V lost 5 bases, J lost 3 bases, and 8 bases stayed unmatched. This chain's CDR3 is CASSPQTGADTEAFF. The sequenced CDR3 bases are TGTGCCAGCAGTCCCCAGACAGGGGCGGACACTGAA.

Turning to this clone: Coverage ceases 3 residues before the CDR3 finishes, and the germline J gene fills in the end. This chain links TRBV6-4 with TRBJ1-6; 7 bases agree with TRBD1. Germline V gives CDR1 MRHNA, CDR2 SNTAGT. The CDR3 totals 14 residues. J was trimmed by 7 bases and V by 2 bases; bases with no gene match: 2. The covered CDR3 bases are TGTGCCAGCAGTGACAGCAGGGGGAATTCACCC. Protein: CASSDSRGNSP. The complete CDR3 reads CASSDSRGNSPLHF.

Here the CDR3 reads CASSLFPGGNTGELFF. The CDR3 DNA, read in part, is TGCGCCAGCAGCTTGTTTCCGGGGGGTAACACCGGGGAG. The rearrangement uses TRBV5-1 and TRBJ2-2; TRBD2 matches at 7 bases. The read ends 3 residues before the CDR3 terminus; that terminus is restored from the germline J gene. The germline gives CDR1 SGHRS, CDR2 YFSETQ. This CDR3 has 16 residues. After removal of 1 base from V and 2 bases from J, the junction contained 5 bases not matched to a gene.

Comments on this clone: The CDR3 is cut off 3 residues early in the read; its end comes from the germline J gene. The V gene is TRBV7-9, the J gene TRBJ2-2, with TRBD2 matching 7 bases. J lost 5 bases, V lost 11 bases, and 5 bases had no gene match. CDR3 length: 12 residues. From germline, CDR1 is SEHNR and CDR2 FQNEAQ (reference sequence). The CDR3 DNA, read in part, is TGTGCCCCTAGGGAGGGGACCGGGGAG. It translates to CAPREGTGE. The CDR3 in its entirety is CAPREGTGELFF.

To note about this clone: The DNA ends 3 residues before the CDR3 does, and the rest of the CDR3 is filled in from the germline J gene. The chain employs TRBV18 and TRBJ2-4; D is perhaps TRBD1 (6 bases). Trimming stripped 3 bases from V and 2 bases from J, with 14 bases between. The CDR3 contains 16 residues. CDR1 is KGHSH and CDR2 is LQKENI in the germline V gene. CDR3 loop: CASSPQLRGTKNIQYF. The CDR3 DNA, read in part, is TGTGCCAGCTCACCCCAGTTGAGGGGGACCAAAAACATT.

For this clone: The read comes to an end 3 residues before the CDR3 does, leaving the germline J gene to fill in the end. The chain joins TRBV6-2 or TRBV6-3 to TRBJ2-7, with D tentatively TRBD2 (7 bases). The CDR3 covers 17 residues. Trimming cost V 7 bases and J 6 bases, with 28 bases left between them. Per the germline V gene, CDR1 is MNHEY and CDR2 is SVGEGT. The CDR3 loop reads CASTGQPSGLLLSEQYF. CDR3 DNA, as far as it was read: TGTGCCAGCACCGGACAGCCGTCGGGACTATTACTTTCCGAG.

As for this clone: The read stops 3 residues short of the end of the CDR3; the missing end is completed from the germline J gene. The chain carries TRBV20-1 and TRBJ2-7; the match to TRBD1 covers 12 bases. J gave up 4 bases and V 6 bases, and 19 bases lay outside the gene matches. The germline V gene encodes CDR1 DFQATT and CDR2 SNEGSKA (reference sequence). The CDR3 has 18 residues. CDR3 DNA, as far as it was read: TGCAGTGCAGGCCCCAGGGTGGGACAGGGGGCGAGGGGGTACGAG. Amino acids: CSAGPRVGQGARGYE. From start to end, the CDR3 is CSAGPRVGQGARGYEQYF.

About this clone: Read coverage stops 3 residues before the CDR3 terminus; the germline J gene supplies the remainder. The chain recombines TRBV18 with TRBJ2-3; 12 nucleotides line up with TRBD2. The CDR3 has 16 amino acids. The junction had 5 bases not matched to a gene; V was cut back by 3 bases and J by 4 bases. Germline V gene data show CDR1 as KGHSH and CDR2 as LQKENI. The CDR3: CASSPLAGGFADTQYF. CDR3 DNA, as far as it was read: TGTGCCAGCTCACCGCTAGCGGGGGGGTTCGCAGATACG.

Details on this clone: The read halts 3 residues ahead of the CDR3 end, with the missing end drawn from the germline J gene. This rearrangement joins TRBV7-2 to TRBJ2-1; D perhaps matches TRBD1 (6 bases). Germline-derived CDR1 and CDR2 are SGHTA and FQGNSA. CDR3 size: 15 residues. Trimming pared 2 bases from V and 5 bases from J, leaving 13 bases between. The CDR3 is CASSLFGTQNNEQFF. CDR3 bases read: TGTGCCAGCAGCTTATTTGGGACACAAAACAATGAG.

Notes on this clone: Read data end 3 residues before the CDR3 end; the end is taken from the germline J gene. The chain uses TRBV7-6 and TRBJ2-7; D unclear. Germline V gene lookup returns CDR1 SGHVS and CDR2 FNYEAQ. The CDR3 runs to 13 residues. Trimming shortened V by 2 bases and J by 3 bases, and 8 bases separated the two germline ends. CDR3 sequence: CASSLYMYYEQYF. The DNA read from the CDR3 is TGTGCCAGCAGCTTATACATGTACTACGAG.

Incomplete CDR3 DNA: TGTGCCAGCAGCACCACTAGCGGGGGGGCGGTTGAG. It specifies CASSTTSGGAVE. The entire CDR3 reads CASSTTSGGAVEQFF. The V call is TRBV6-2 or TRBV6-3, the J call TRBJ2-1; 13 bases fit TRBD2. Read data end 3 residues before the CDR3 end; the end is taken from the germline J gene. The V and J ends lost 6 bases and 9 bases, in that order; junction bases with no gene match: 8. Germline loops: CDR1 MNHEY, CDR2 SVGEGT. The CDR3 contains 15 residues.

Partial CDR3 DNA: TGCGCCAGCAGCTTGGGCGGGTTATACAATGAG. This translates into CASSLGGLYNE. The full CDR3 is CASSLGGLYNEQFF. J is TRBJ2-1 and V is TRBV5-1; a possible D gene is TRBD2 (5 bases). Sequencing ends 3 residues short of the CDR3 end; the germline J gene provides the rest. The CDR3 is 14 residues long. V lost 0 bases, J lost 4 bases, and 8 bases lay in between. The germline CDR1 and CDR2 sequences are SGHRS and YFSETQ.

A remark on this clone: The missing CDR3 end, 3 residues past where the read stops, is filled in from the germline J gene. The V call is TRBV6-1, the J call TRBJ1-5, with a weak D call TRBD1 (6 bases). V was cut by 2 bases and J by 4 bases, with 12 bases left in between. Germline-derived CDR1 and CDR2 are MNHNS and SASEGT. The CDR3 is made up of 15 amino acids. This chain's CDR3 is CASSEQGQGNQPQHF. The sequenced CDR3 bases are TGTGCCAGCAGTGAACAGGGGCAGGGTAATCAGCCC.

A note on this clone: The read is 3 residues too short to cover the CDR3 end, so that end is filled in from the germline J gene. The chain uses TRBV5-1 and TRBJ2-2; 7 bases fit TRBD1. The CDR3 loop spans 15 amino acids. With V trimmed by 3 bases and J by 5 bases, 7 bases remained unmatched. The germline CDR1 and CDR2 sequences are SGHRS and YFSETQ. The CDR3 spells CASSSTTGETGELFF. The CDR3 bases that were read are TGCGCCAGCAGCTCCACTACAGGGGAAACCGGGGAG.